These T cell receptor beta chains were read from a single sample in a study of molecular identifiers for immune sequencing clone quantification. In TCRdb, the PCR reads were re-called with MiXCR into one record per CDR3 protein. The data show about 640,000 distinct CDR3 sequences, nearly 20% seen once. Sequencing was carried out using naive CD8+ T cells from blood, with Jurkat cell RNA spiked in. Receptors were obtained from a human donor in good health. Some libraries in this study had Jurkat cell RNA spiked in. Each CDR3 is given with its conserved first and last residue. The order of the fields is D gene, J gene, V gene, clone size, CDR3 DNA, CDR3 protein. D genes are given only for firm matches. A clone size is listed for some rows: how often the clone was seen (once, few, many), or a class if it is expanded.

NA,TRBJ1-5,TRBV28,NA,TGTGCCAGCAGGGTGGTGGGGAGCAATCAGCCCCGGCATTTT,CASRVVGSNQPRHF
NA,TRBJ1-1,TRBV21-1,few,TGTGCCAGCAGCAAAGTCCTGGGACCTGAAGCTTTCTTT,CASSKVLGPEAFF
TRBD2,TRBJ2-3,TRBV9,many,TGTGCCAGCAGCGTCGGGACTACCACAGATACGCAGTATTTT,CASSVGTTTDTQYF
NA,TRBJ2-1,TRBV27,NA,TGTGCCAGCAGTCCCCGGGGGGCCCTTTCTTACAATGAGCAGTTCTTC,CASSPRGALSYNEQFF
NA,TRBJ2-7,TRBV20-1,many,TGCAGTGCTAGCGGATGGGATCCCTACGAGCAGTACTTC,CSASGWDPYEQYF
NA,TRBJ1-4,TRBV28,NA,TGTGCCAGCAGTTTCTCACTTAATGAAAAACTGTTTTTT,CASSFSLNEKLFF
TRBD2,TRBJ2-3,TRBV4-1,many,TGCGCCAGCAGCCAAGTCCCAGCGGGGGGTTCATATACGCAGTATTTT,CASSQVPAGGSYTQYF
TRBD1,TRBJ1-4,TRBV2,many,TGTGCCAGCACGGATAGACAACAGGGGACTAATGAAAAACTGTTTTTT,CASTDRQQGTNEKLFF
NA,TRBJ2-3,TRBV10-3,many,TGTGCCATCACCCCAGACTACGCAGATACGCAGTATTTT,CAITPDYADTQYF
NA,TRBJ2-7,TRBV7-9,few,TGTGCCAGCAGCAGTTATAAGGACTCCTACGAGCAGTACTTC,CASSSYKDSYEQYF
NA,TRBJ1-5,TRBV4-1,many,TGCGCCAGCAGCCAAGCAGGGTTTTATAGCAATCAGCCCCAGCATTTT,CASSQAGFYSNQPQHF
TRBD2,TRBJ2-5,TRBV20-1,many,TGCAGTGCTAGAGATCCTGCGGGGGGCGGAGAGACCCAGTACTTC,CSARDPAGGGETQYF
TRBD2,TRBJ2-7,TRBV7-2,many,TGTGCCAGCAGCTCGGGACTAGCGGGGGTCGAGCAGTACTTC,CASSSGLAGVEQYF
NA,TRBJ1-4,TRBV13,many,TGTGCCAGCAGGATGGTGGGGGTAGCGGCTGGCACTAATGAAAAACTGTTTTTT,CASRMVGVAAGTNEKLFF
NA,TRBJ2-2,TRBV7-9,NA,TGTGCCAGCAGCCCGCTTATTGGGGGCACCGGGGAGCTGTCTTTT,CASSPLIGGTGELSF
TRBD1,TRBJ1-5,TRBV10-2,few,TGCGCCAGCAGTGAGAGGACAGGTATTTTCAATCAGCCCCAGCATTTT,CASSERTGIFNQPQHF
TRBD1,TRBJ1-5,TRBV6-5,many,TGTGCCAGCAGTAACTATGGACAGGGGATGAATCAGCCCCAGCATTTT,CASSNYGQGMNQPQHF